Following are 12 T cell receptor beta chains from one sample sequenced in a study of T-cell reconstitution after alpha-beta-depleted transplantation in children (dated by TCRdb to the mid-2010s). Library generation was performed with PCR. Instrument used: Illumina HiSeq 2500. Molecular barcoding was employed in the preparation of TCR libraries, with unique molecular identifiers being used to normalize TCRbeta repertoire quantification. The public reads were run again by TCRdb, first through fastp at Q25 and then through MiXCR, and only productive beta chains were kept. Every distinct CDR3 protein forms one entry, paired with its most common genes and DNA. The sample contains 200,000 to 250,000 distinct CDR3 sequences, roughly 8.2% of them found a single time. Of the sample, less than 8% is held by the ten largest clones. The treatment or condition label, as the study defines it: allogeneic hematopoietic cell transplantation with graft depleted of TCRalphabeta T cells and CD19 B cells.

The starting material was PBMCs, mostly from graft donor cells, obtained 180 days after TCRalphabeta/CD19-depleted stem cell transplant. Every receptor here comes from a male patient younger than 18 who had a stem cell transplant for acute lymphoblastic leukemia, so the T cells may come from the graft donor.

This clonotype has ten or more counts. The gene calls are TRBV29-1 and TRBJ1-2; D uncertain. V dropped 3 bases and J dropped 2 bases, with 16 bases sitting between them. Germline-derived CDR1 and CDR2 are SQVTM and ANQGSEA. The CDR3 covers 15 residues. DNA of the CDR3: TGCAGCGTTGATCAGTTGGAGACCGAGAACTATGGCTACACCTTC. Translation gives CSVDQLETENYGYTF.

This clonotype has ten or more counts. The chain uses TRBV5-1 and TRBJ1-4, with 7 bases aligning to TRBD1. The CDR3 covers 14 residues. CDR1 SGHRS and CDR2 YFSETQ come from the germline V gene. V lost 6 bases, J lost 4 bases, and 6 bases stayed unmatched. CDR3 sequence: CASKTTGSNEKLFF. DNA of the CDR3: TGCGCCAGCAAGACGACAGGGAGTAATGAAAAACTGTTTTTT.

At least ten counts were recorded for this clonotype. The chain recombines TRBV12-3 or TRBV12-4 with TRBJ1-5; no firm D call. V was shortened by 4 bases and J by 1 base, with 8 bases between the two germline ends. CDR3 length: 14 amino acids. CDR3 nucleotide sequence: TGTGCCAGCAGTTACGGCGGAAGCAATCAGCCCCAGCATTTT. Protein: CASSYGGSNQPQHF.

This clonotype was observed many times. The V gene is TRBV4-3, the J gene TRBJ2-7; D might be TRBD1 or TRBD2, each matching 7 bases. This CDR3 region has 16 residues. Germline V gene lookup returns CDR1 LGHNA and CDR2 YSLEER. Trimming removed 0 bases from V and 1 base from J, with 13 bases in between. CDR3 DNA: TGCGCCAGCAGCCAAGACAGGGGGGGGTTTTCCTACGAGCAGTACTTC. Translating it yields CASSQDRGGFSYEQYF.

This clonotype was seen many times. V gene TRBV4-1 combines with J gene TRBJ2-4; TRBD2 is a possible D gene (5 bases). Per germline, CDR1 MGHRA and CDR2 YSYEKL. With 1 base removed from V and 4 bases from J, the gap between germline ends came to 11 bases. CDR3 length equals 15 residues. CDR3 in DNA: TGCGCCAGCAGCCAAGGGACTGGGGTGAAAAACATTCAGTACTTC. Translation: CASSQGTGVKNIQYF.

This clonotype was seen only a few times. The chain uses TRBV20-1 and TRBJ2-2; tentative D call: TRBD2 (6 bases). The CDR3 sequence is 19 residues long. V was clipped by 6 bases and J by 5 bases, with 31 bases between them. Germline assignment: CDR1 DFQATT and CDR2 SNEGSKA (reference sequence). For the CDR3, the DNA is TGCAGTGCCCAATCGGACTCCAGGAGGGCCCAAGGGAAAACCGGGGAGCTGTTTTTT. Translated: CSAQSDSRRAQGKTGELFF.

This clonotype was counted at least ten times. The chain couples TRBV5-6 to TRBJ2-2; D ambiguous. The length of the CDR3 is 12 residues. The germline V and J ends were trimmed by 1 base and 7 bases, with 5 bases remaining between them. CDR1 SGHDT and CDR2 YYEEEE come from the germline V gene. The CDR3 bases are TGTGCCAGCAGCTTGCGGATCGGGGAGCTGTTTTTT. Residues: CASSLRIGELFF.

This clonotype was picked up many times. The rearrangement links TRBV2 to TRBJ1-2, with D unresolved. This CDR3 contains 12 residues. Trimming left V 6 bases short and J 6 bases short, with 11 bases between. CDR1 is SNHLY and CDR2 is FYNNEI in the germline V gene. In DNA, the CDR3 is TGTGCCAGCAGGACCGGAAATGATGGCTACACCTTC. Its translation is CASRTGNDGYTF.

Turning to this clonotype: Just one base apart from a much larger clone, this may be a read error. The chain links TRBV27 to TRBJ2-1, with 12 bases lining up with TRBD2. Per germline, CDR1 MNHEY and CDR2 SMNVEV (reference sequence). There are 16 residues in the CDR3. V trimming: 5 bases; J trimming: 3 bases; junction bases outside the gene matches: 5. The CDR3 DNA is TGTGCCAGCAGTCCCTGGACTAGCGGGGTCTACAATGAGCAGTTCTTC. Its protein product is CASSPWTSGVYNEQFF.

Many counts were recorded for this clonotype. This sequence joins TRBV20-1 and TRBJ2-2; 8 nucleotides line up with TRBD2. This CDR3 has 14 residues. Trimming took 6 bases from V and 5 from J; bases not matched to a gene: 8. Germline V gene data show CDR1 as DFQATT and CDR2 as SNEGSKA (reference sequence). CDR3 DNA: TGCAGTGCCCGGGGGGGCGGACGGACCGGGGAGCTGTTTTTT. Amino acid sequence: CSARGGGRTGELFF.

This clonotype was counted ten times or more. The chain uses TRBV7-2 and TRBJ2-1; TRBD2 is a possible D gene (5 bases). CDR3 size: 17 residues. Germline values: CDR1 SGHTA, CDR2 FQGNSA. Trimming shortened V by 5 bases and J by 5 bases, and 22 bases separated the two germline ends. The CDR3 reads CASSPPRGSEQHNEQFF. CDR3 in DNA: TGTGCCAGCAGCCCCCCCCGGGGTAGCGAACAACACAATGAGCAGTTCTTC. Variable domain in full (rest from reference TRBV7-2 and TRBJ2-1): GAGVSQSPSNKVTEKGKDVELRCDPISGHTALYWYRQSLGQGLEFLIYFQGNSAPDKSGLPSDRFSAERTGGSVSTLTIQRTQQEDSAVYLCASSPPRGSEQHNEQFFGPGTRLTVL.

This clonotype was seen at least ten times. The rearrangement links TRBV6-5 to TRBJ1-2; TRBD1 might be the D (5 bases). V shed 2 bases and J shed 0 bases, with 7 bases lying between them. Germline V gene data show CDR1 as MNHEY and CDR2 as SVGAGI. The CDR3 consists of 14 residues. The CDR3 protein is CASSYGGSNYGYTF. In DNA, the CDR3 is TGTGCCAGCAGTTACGGGGGATCTAACTATGGCTACACCTTC.